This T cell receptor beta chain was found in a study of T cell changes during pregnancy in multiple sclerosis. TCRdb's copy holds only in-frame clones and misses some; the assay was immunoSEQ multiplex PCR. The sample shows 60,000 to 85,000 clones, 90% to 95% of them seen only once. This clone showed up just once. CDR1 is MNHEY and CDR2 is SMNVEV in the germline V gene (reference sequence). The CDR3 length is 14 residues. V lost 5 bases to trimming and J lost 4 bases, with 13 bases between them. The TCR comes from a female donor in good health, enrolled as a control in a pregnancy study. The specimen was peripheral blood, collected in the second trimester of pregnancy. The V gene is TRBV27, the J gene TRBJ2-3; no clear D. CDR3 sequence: CASSSAYSADTQYF. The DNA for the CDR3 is TGTGCCAGCAGTAGCGCGTATTCTGCAGATACGCAGTATTTT.